The clone carrying this T cell receptor (beta chain) was counted between two and nine times. The target antigen is unknown. CDR3 length equals 16 residues. Trimming pared 3 bases from V and 8 bases from J, leaving 19 bases between. The germline CDR1 and CDR2 sequences are KGHDR and SFDVKD. Using its own MiXCR run on the 5' RACE reads, TCRdb lists one record per CDR3 protein. Of 1.5 million or so distinct CDR3 sequences in the sample, about 32% are singletons; the top ten hold approximately 0.25%. This sample is drawn from a study of identical twins. Study-wide findings and caveats: Rather than following the same donors, the conclusions depended on cross-sectional statistical analysis. Twin-shared out-of-frame alpha sequences showed excess low generation probability. High-abundance cord blood beta clonotypes had fewer insertions; memory repertoires showed none.

V is TRBV24-1 and J is TRBJ2-1; D may match TRBD1 or TRBD2 (5 bases each). This receptor was obtained from a newborn girl in good health. The specimen sequenced was cord blood. For the CDR3, the DNA is TGTGCCACCAGTGATGACGTAGGGGAAGGGAGCGATGAGCAGTTCTTC. Translation gives CATSDDVGEGSDEQFF.